This T cell receptor (beta chain) was sequenced in a study of molecular identifiers for immune sequencing clone quantification. Looked up from germline, CDR1 is SGHNT and CDR2 is YENEEA. This CDR3 contains 17 residues. To note about this clonotype: A much larger clone differs by one base, so this may be a read error.

TCRdb re-called the PCR reads with MiXCR, one entry per CDR3 protein. The sample has 550,000 to 750,000 distinct CDR3 sequences, approximately 20% seen once. The sample was naive CD8+ T cells from blood, with Jurkat cell RNA spiked in. Subset described: FACS-sorted CD8+CD4-CCR7+CD45RA+ naive T cells. This receptor was obtained from a human donor in good health. Some libraries in this study had Jurkat cell RNA spiked in. V gene TRBV11-3 combines with J gene TRBJ2-1, with 10 nucleotides matching TRBD2. The CDR3 here is CASSPRASAGGPNEQLF. CDR3 DNA sequence: TGTGCCAGCAGCCCCCGCGCTTCAGCGGGAGGGCCGAATGAGCAGCTCTTC.